Presented here are 18 T cell receptor beta chains from one specimen sequenced in a study of shared clonotypes between healthy human individuals. Repertoires were generated with immunoSEQ multiplex PCR, while TCRdb's copy carries only in-frame clones and drops some. The sample consists of some 2.4 million clones, 93% of them appearing once. The sequenced sample was naive CD4+ T cells from PBMCs. Subset described: CD45RA+ positively selected. These receptors all stem from a young man in good health. Some clones in this sample may be carry-over from other donors' samples.

The chain couples TRBV19 to TRBJ2-7; D possibly corresponds to TRBD1 (6 bases). This CDR3 contains 14 residues. V dropped 5 bases and J dropped 3 bases, with 14 bases sitting between them. Germline values: CDR1 LNHDA, CDR2 SQIVND (reference sequence). The CDR3 protein is CASSFHTGYYEQYF. For the CDR3, the DNA is TGTGCCAGTAGTTTTCACACAGGGTACTACGAGCAGTACTTC.

The chain is built from TRBV5-5 and TRBJ1-1, with D unclear. The CDR3 is 14 amino acids. Germline CDR1 and CDR2: SGHKS and YYEKEE (reference sequence). Trimming stripped 4 bases from V and 4 bases from J, with 14 bases between. The CDR3 region has the DNA TGTGCCAGCAGCCTGGAGGGTGTTCGCACTGAAGCTTTCTTT. Amino acids: CASSLEGVRTEAFF.

The chain joins TRBV27 to TRBJ2-2; TRBD2 matches at 10 bases. The CDR3 has 16 amino acids. The germline gives CDR1 MNHEY, CDR2 SMNVEV (reference sequence). Trimming at V came to 3 bases and at J to 6 bases, leaving 7 bases not matched to a gene. Here the CDR3 DNA reads TGTGCCAGCAGTTTCCGGGTAGCGGGAGGTTCCGGGGAGCTGTTTTTT. Its translation is CASSFRVAGGSGELFF.

Comments on this clone: In the same sample, other DNA sequences code for this CDR3. The CDR3 sequence: CASSLGPSSYNEQFF. As DNA, the CDR3 is TGTGCCAGCAGCTTGGGGCCAAGCTCCTACAATGAGCAGTTCTTC. This chain joins TRBV5-4 and TRBJ2-1; no definite D call. Germline assignment: CDR1 SGHNT and CDR2 YYREEE (reference sequence). The CDR3 consists of 15 residues. V gave up 0 bases and J gave up 0 bases, with 7 bases separating them.

The rearrangement uses TRBV18 and TRBJ2-5; tentatively, D is TRBD1 or TRBD2 (5 bases each). The V gene lost 5 bases and the J gene lost 1 base, with 14 bases spanning the gap. The CDR3 runs 15 residues. Germline CDR1 KGHSH, CDR2 LQKENI. CDR3 coding DNA: TGTGCCAGCTCAGATGTTCGGGACGGCCAAGAGACCCAGTACTTC. This codes for CASSDVRDGQETQYF.

The chain carries TRBV6-5 and TRBJ2-5; TRBD1 aligns across 9 bases. TRBJ2-7 matches the DNA end more closely, so the J call is doubtful. CDR1 MNHEY and CDR2 SVGAGI come from the germline V gene. This CDR3 is built from 15 residues. The CDR3, as DNA: TGTGCCAGCAGTTTTCGGACAGGGGTATTGTACGAGCAGTACTTC. It encodes CASSFRTGVLYEQYF.

The genes are TRBV29-1 and TRBJ2-3; possibly TRBD2 for D (7 bases). The CDR3 runs to 16 residues. With 0 bases removed from V and 4 bases from J, the gap between germline ends came to 17 bases. Per the germline V gene, CDR1 is SQVTM and CDR2 is ANQGSEA. The CDR3 loop reads CSVEDREAQGPDTQYF. The CDR3 coding sequence is TGCAGCGTTGAAGATCGGGAGGCACAGGGACCAGATACGCAGTATTTT.

The chain combines TRBV5-1 with TRBJ2-7; 7 positions match TRBD1. This CDR3 has 15 residues. V was clipped by 2 bases and J by 2 bases; unmatched bases: 7. CDR1 SGHRS and CDR2 YFSETQ come from the germline V gene. The CDR3 region has the DNA TGCGCCAGCAGCTTAATAGGGCAGGGGGCCTACGAGCAGTACTTC. Protein: CASSLIGQGAYEQYF.

The chain has TRBV5-6 and TRBJ2-7; D might be TRBD2 (6 bases). The CDR3 has 13 residues. Germline-derived CDR1 and CDR2 are SGHDT and YYEEEE. V gave up 0 bases and J gave up 7 bases, with 11 bases separating them. The CDR3 sequence is CASSLAVGGEQYF. The CDR3 nucleotides are TGTGCCAGCAGCTTGGCCGTGGGGGGAGAGCAGTACTTC.

The genes are TRBV30 and TRBJ2-3; perhaps D is TRBD1 or TRBD2 (6 bases each). Germline loops: CDR1 GTSNPN, CDR2 SVGIG (reference sequence). Deletions cut 6 bases from V and 2 bases from J, with 12 bases between. CDR3 length: 13 residues. The DNA for the CDR3 is TGTGCCTGTAACCGGGGGCTCACAGATACGCAGTATTTT. Its protein is CACNRGLTDTQYF. Drawing the rest from reference TRBV30 and TRBJ2-3, the complete variable domain is SQTIHQWPATLVQPVGSPLSLECTVEGTSNPNLYWYRQAAGRGLQLLFYSVGIGQISSEVPQNLSASRPQDRQFILSSKKLLLSDSGFYLCACNRGLTDTQYFGPGTRLTVL.

This chain links TRBV6-5 with TRBJ1-1; 10 nucleotides agree with TRBD1. This CDR3 region has 14 residues. V gave up 6 bases and J gave up 5 bases; unmatched junction bases: 6. Germline CDR1 MNHEY, CDR2 SVGAGI. CDR3 residues: CASRQTGGDTEAFF. In nucleotides, the CDR3 is TGTGCCAGCAGGCAGACAGGGGGCGATACTGAAGCTTTCTTT.

The V and J genes are TRBV6-1 and TRBJ1-2; 7 bases are a match to TRBD1. Trimming removed 6 bases from V and 6 bases from J; junction bases left unmatched: 7. The germline gives CDR1 MNHNS, CDR2 SASEGT. The CDR3 runs to 13 residues. The CDR3 nucleotides are TGTGCCAGCAGGGTTACAGGGGAGGATGGCTACACCTTC. Protein sequence: CASRVTGEDGYTF.

The genes are TRBV7-3 and TRBJ2-3; 9 bases map to TRBD1. The CDR3 length is 14 residues. V lost 8 bases and J lost 0; bases outside the gene matches: 3. Looked up from germline, CDR1 is SGHTA and CDR2 is FQGTGA. CDR3 sequence: CASGQGRSTDTQYF. For the CDR3, the DNA is TGTGCCAGCGGACAGGGGAGAAGCACAGATACGCAGTATTTT. Using reference TRBV7-3 and TRBJ2-3 for the parts outside the CDR3, the full variable domain is GAGVSQTPSNKVTEKGKYVELRCDPISGHTALYWYRQSLGQGPEFLIYFQGTGAADDSGLPNDRFFAVRPEGSVSTLKIQRTERGDSAVYLCASGQGRSTDTQYFGPGTRLTVL.

The chain carries TRBV5-1 and TRBJ2-7; TRBD2 matches 8 bases. CDR1 is SGHRS, CDR2 YFSETQ, per germline. V dropped 0 bases and J dropped 0; count of bases not matched to a gene: 5. This CDR3 is 16 amino acids long. Here the CDR3 DNA reads TGCGCCAGCAGCTTGGAGGGCAGCGGGAGCTCCTACGAGCAGTACTTC. This gives the protein CASSLEGSGSSYEQYF.

The V call is TRBV5-1, the J call TRBJ2-3; TRBD2 agrees at 7 bases. Germline V lookup: CDR1 SGHRS, CDR2 YFSETQ. V was pared by 4 bases and J by 3 bases, with 8 bases of the junction left unmatched. This CDR3 has 15 amino acids. The CDR3 spells CASSLLALGTDTQYF. The DNA of the CDR3 is TGCGCCAGCAGCCTACTAGCGTTAGGGACAGATACGCAGTATTTT.

The rearrangement links TRBV10-3 to TRBJ1-5; a weak D match, TRBD1 (6 bases). Germline V gene sequence: CDR1 ENHRY, CDR2 SYGVKD. Trimming pared 0 bases from V and 11 bases from J, leaving 17 bases between. This CDR3 region has 15 residues. DNA of the CDR3: TGTGCCATCAGTGAGTCTTCATCCCCGGGACACTCCCAGCATTTT. Translation: CAISESSSPGHSQHF.

The V call is TRBV28, the J call TRBJ1-1; D gene ambiguous. Germline-derived CDR1 and CDR2 are MDHEN and SYDVKM. The CDR3 runs 13 residues. Trimming cost V 6 bases and J 7 bases, with 15 bases left between them. The CDR3 bases are TGTGCCAGCAGAGCCGAGACGGGTCTTGAAGCTTTCTTT. Translation gives CASRAETGLEAFF.

V is TRBV5-4 and J is TRBJ1-3; D not certain. Germline CDR1 reads SGHNT; CDR2 reads YYREEE (reference sequence). The CDR3 is made up of 13 amino acids. With 4 bases removed from V and 4 bases from J, the gap between germline ends came to 9 bases. The CDR3 DNA reads TGTGCCAGCAGCCCAAACCCAGGAAACACCATATATTTT. This gives the protein CASSPNPGNTIYF. Full variable domain (outside the CDR3, taken from reference TRBV5-4 and TRBJ1-3): ETGVTQSPTHLIKTRGQQVTLRCSSQSGHNTVSWYQQALGQGPQFIFQYYREEENGRGNFPPRFSGLQFPNYSSELNVNALELDDSALYLCASSPNPGNTIYFGEGSWLTVV.